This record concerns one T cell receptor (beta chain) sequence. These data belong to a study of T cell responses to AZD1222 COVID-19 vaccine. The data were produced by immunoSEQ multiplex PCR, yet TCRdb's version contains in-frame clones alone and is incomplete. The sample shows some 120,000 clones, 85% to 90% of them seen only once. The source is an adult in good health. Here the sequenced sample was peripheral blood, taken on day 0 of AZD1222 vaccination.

For the CDR3, the DNA is TGCGCCAGCAGCCAACAACGCGGACAGGAGATCTACGAGCAGTACTTC. Encoded protein: CASSQQRGQEIYEQYF. The chain links TRBV4-1 to TRBJ2-7, with 7 bases fitting TRBD1. CDR3 length: 16 amino acids. Germline assignment: CDR1 MGHRA and CDR2 YSYEKL. The V and J ends lost 2 bases and 3 bases, in that order; junction bases with no gene match: 10.